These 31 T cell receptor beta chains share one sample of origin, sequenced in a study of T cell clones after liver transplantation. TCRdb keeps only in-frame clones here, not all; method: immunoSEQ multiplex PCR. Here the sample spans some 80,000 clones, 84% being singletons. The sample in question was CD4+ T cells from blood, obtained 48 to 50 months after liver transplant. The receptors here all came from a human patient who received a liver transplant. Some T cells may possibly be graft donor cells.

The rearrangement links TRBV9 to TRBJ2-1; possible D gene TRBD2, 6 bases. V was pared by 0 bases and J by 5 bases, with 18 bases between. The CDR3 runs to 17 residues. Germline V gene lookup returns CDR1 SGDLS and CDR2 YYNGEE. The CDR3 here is CASSVVPSGLQNNEQFF. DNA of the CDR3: TGTGCCAGCAGCGTAGTCCCGTCGGGACTGCAGAACAATGAGCAGTTCTTC.

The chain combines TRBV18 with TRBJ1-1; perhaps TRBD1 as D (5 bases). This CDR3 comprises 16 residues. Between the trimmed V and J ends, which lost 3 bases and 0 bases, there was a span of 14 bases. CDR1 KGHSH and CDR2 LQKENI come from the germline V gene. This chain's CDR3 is CASSPSEGTMNTEAFF. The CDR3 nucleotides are TGTGCCAGCTCACCCTCGGAGGGGACTATGAACACTGAAGCTTTCTTT. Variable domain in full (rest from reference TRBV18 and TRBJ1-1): NAGVMQNPRHLVRRRGQEARLRCSPMKGHSHVYWYRQLPEEGLKFMVYLQKENIIDESGMPKERFSAEFPKEGPSILRIQQVVRGDSAAYFCASSPSEGTMNTEAFFGQGTRLTVV.

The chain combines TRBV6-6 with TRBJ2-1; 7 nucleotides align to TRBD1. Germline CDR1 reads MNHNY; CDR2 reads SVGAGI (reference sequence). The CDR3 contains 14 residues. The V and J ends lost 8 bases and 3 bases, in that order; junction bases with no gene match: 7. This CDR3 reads CASRRGTDYNEQFF. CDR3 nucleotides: TGTGCCAGCCGAAGAGGGACAGACTACAATGAGCAGTTCTTC.

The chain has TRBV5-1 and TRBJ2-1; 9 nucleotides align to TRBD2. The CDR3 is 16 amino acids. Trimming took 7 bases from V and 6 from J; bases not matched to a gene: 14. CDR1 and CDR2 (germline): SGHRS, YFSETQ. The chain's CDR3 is CASGSDGGRAVNEQFF. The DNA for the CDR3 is TGCGCCAGCGGGTCTGACGGCGGGAGGGCCGTCAATGAGCAGTTCTTC. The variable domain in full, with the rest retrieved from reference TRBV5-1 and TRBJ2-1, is KAGVTQTPRYLIKTRGQQVTLSCSPISGHRSVSWYQQTPGQGLQFLFEYFSETQRNKGNFPGRFSGRQFSNSRSEMNVSTLELGDSALYLCASGSDGGRAVNEQFFGPGTRLTVL.

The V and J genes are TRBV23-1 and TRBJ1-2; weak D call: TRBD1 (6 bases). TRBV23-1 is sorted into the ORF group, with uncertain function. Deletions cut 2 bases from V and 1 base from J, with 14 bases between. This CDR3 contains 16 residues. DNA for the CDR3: TGCGCCAGCAGTCAAAATACCGGGACAAGTAACTATGGCTACACCTTC. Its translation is CASSQNTGTSNYGYTF.

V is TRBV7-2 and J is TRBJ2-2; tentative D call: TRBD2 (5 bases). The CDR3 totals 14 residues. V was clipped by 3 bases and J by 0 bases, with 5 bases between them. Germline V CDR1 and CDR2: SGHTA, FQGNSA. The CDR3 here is CASSLRANTGELFF. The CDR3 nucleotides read TGTGCCAGCAGCTTGCGGGCGAACACCGGGGAGCTGTTTTTT.

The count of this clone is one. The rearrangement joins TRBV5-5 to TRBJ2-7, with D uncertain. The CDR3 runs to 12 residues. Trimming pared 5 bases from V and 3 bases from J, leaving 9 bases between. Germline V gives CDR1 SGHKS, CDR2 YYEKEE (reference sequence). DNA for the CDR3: TGTGCCAGCAGTCATATGGACTACGAGCAGTACTTC. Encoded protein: CASSHMDYEQYF. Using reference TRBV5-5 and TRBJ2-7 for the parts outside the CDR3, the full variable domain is DAGVTQSPTHLIKTRGQQVTLRCSPISGHKSVSWYQQVLGQGPQFIFQYYEKEERGRGNFPDRFSARQFPNYSSELNVNALLLGDSALYLCASSHMDYEQYFGPGTRLTVT.

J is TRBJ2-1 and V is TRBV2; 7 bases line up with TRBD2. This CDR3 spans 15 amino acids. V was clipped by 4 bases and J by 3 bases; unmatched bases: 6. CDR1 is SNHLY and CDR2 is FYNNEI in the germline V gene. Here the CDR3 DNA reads TGTGCCAGCAGTGTTGGGGGGGGGTTCTACAATGAGCAGTTCTTC. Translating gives CASSVGGGFYNEQFF.

The CDR3 is CASRSSGWAYNEQFF. CDR3 DNA: TGTGCCAGCAGATCTAGCGGTTGGGCCTACAATGAGCAGTTCTTC. This chain uses TRBV27 with TRBJ2-1, with TRBD2 matching over 7 bases. The V segment lost 6 bases and the J segment 2 bases; nucleotides outside the gene matches: 7. Germline CDR1 and CDR2: MNHEY and SMNVEV (reference sequence). This CDR3 comprises 15 residues.

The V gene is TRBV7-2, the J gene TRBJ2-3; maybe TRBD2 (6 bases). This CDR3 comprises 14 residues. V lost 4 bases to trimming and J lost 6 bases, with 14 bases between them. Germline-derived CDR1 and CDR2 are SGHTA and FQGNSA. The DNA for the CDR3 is TGTGCCAGCAGCTCGACTCAACTAGCTGATACGCAGTATTTT. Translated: CASSSTQLADTQYF.

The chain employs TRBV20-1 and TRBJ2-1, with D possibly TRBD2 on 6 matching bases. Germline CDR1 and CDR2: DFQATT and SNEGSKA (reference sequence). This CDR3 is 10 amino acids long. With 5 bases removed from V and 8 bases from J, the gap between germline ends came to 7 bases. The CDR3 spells CSARDYEQFF. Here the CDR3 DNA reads TGCAGTGCTCGGGACTATGAGCAGTTCTTC.

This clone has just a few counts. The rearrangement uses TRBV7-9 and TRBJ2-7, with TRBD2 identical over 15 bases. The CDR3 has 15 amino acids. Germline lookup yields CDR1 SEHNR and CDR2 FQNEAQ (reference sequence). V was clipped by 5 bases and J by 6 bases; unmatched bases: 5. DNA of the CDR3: TGTGCCAGCAGCGGACTAGCGGGGGGGCCCGGCGAGCAGTACTTC. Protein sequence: CASSGLAGGPGEQYF.

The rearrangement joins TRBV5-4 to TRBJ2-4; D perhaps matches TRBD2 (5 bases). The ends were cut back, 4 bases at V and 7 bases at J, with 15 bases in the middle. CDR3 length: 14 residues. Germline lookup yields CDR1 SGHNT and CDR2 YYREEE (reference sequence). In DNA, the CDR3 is TGTGCCAGCAGCCCGAATGGCGGGTTGAACATTCAGTACTTC. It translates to CASSPNGGLNIQYF.

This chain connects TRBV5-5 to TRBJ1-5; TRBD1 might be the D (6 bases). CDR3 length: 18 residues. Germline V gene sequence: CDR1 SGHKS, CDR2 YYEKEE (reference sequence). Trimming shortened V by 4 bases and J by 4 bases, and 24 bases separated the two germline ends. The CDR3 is CASSRGGSGPPMNQPQHF. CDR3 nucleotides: TGTGCCAGCAGCAGGGGGGGTTCAGGACCCCCTATGAATCAGCCCCAGCATTTT.

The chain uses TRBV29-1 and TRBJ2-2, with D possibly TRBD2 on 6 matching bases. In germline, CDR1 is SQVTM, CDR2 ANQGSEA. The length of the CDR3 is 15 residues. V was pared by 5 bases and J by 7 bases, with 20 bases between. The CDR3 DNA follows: TGCAGCGTTACCGGGATTAGCGGTTGGAACGGGGAGCTGTTTTTT. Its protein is CSVTGISGWNGELFF.

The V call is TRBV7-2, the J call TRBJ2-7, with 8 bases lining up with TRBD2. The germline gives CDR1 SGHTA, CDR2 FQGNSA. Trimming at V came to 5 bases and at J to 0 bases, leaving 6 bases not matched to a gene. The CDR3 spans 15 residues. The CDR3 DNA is TGTGCCAGCAGCATTAGCGGGGCGATCTCCTACGAGCAGTACTTC. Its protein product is CASSISGAISYEQYF.

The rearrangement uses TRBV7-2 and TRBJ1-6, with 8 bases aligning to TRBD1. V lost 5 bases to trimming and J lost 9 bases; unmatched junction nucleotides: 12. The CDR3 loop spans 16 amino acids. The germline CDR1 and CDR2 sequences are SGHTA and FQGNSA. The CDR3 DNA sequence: TGTGCCAGCAGCGCGGGAGGACAGGGACTTATTTCACCCCTCCACTTT. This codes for CASSAGGQGLISPLHF.

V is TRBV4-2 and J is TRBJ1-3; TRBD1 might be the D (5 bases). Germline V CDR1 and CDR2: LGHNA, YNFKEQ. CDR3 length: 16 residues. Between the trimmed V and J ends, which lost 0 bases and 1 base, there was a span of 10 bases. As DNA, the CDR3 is TGTGCCAGCAGCCAAGACCCGCAGGGTTCTGGAAACACCATATATTTT. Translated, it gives CASSQDPQGSGNTIYF.

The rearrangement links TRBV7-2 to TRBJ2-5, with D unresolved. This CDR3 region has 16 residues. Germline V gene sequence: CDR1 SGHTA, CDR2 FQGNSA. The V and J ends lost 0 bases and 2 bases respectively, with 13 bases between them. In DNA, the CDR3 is TGTGCCAGCAGCTTAGCGGCTCAGTCTCTACAAGAGACCCAGTACTTC. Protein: CASSLAAQSLQETQYF.

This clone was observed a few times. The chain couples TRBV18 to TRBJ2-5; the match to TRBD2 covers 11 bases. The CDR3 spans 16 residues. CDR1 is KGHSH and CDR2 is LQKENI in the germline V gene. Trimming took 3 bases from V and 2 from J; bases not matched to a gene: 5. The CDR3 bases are TGTGCCAGCTCACCTCTAGCGGGGGGCCTACAAGAGACCCAGTACTTC. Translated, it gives CASSPLAGGLQETQYF. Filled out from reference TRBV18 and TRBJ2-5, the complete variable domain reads NAGVMQNPRHLVRRRGQEARLRCSPMKGHSHVYWYRQLPEEGLKFMVYLQKENIIDESGMPKERFSAEFPKEGPSILRIQQVVRGDSAAYFCASSPLAGGLQETQYFGPGTRLLVL.

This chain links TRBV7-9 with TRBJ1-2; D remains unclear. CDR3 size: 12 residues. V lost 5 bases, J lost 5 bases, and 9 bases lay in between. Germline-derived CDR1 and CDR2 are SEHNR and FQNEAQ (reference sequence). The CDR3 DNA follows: TGTGCCAGCAGCCGAGAGGTATATGGCTACACCTTC. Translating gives CASSREVYGYTF.

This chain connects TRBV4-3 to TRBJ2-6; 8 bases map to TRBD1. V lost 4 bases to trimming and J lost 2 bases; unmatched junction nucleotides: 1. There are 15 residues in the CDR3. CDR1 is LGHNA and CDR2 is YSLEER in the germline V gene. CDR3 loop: CASSPGGAGANVLTF. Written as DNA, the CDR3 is TGCGCCAGCAGCCCAGGGGGCGCTGGGGCCAACGTCCTGACTTTC.

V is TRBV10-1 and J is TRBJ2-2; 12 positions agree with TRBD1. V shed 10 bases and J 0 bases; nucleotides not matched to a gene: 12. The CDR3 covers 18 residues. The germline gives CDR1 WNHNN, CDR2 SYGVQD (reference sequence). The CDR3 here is CATPLDRDRGPNTGELFF. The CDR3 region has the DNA TGCGCCACCCCCCTGGACCGGGACAGGGGGCCGAACACCGGGGAGCTGTTTTTT.

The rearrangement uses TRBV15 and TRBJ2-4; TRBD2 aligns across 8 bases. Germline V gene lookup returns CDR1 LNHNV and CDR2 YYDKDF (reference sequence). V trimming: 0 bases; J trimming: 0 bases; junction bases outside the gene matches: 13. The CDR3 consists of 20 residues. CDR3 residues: CATSREGLAGMRLAKNIQYF. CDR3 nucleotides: TGTGCCACCAGCAGAGAAGGTTTAGCGGGAATGAGACTAGCCAAAAACATTCAGTACTTC.

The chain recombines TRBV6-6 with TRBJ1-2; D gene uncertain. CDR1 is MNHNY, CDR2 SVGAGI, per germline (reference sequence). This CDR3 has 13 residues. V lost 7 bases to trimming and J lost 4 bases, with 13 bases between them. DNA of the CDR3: TGTGCCAGCACGGAGAGGTTGGGCTATGGCTACACCTTC. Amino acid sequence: CASTERLGYGYTF.

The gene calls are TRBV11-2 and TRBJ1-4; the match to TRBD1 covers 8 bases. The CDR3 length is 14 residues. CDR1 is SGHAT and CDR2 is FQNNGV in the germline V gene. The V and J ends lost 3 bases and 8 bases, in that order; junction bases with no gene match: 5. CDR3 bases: TGTGCCAGCAGCTTGGACAGGGCGAGCGAAAAACTGTTTTTT. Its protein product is CASSLDRASEKLFF.

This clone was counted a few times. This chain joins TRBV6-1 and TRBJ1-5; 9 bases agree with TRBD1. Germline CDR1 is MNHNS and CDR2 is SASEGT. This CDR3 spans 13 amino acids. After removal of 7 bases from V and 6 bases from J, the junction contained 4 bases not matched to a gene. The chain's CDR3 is CASKDRGIQPQHF. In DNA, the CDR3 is TGTGCCAGCAAGGACAGGGGCATTCAGCCCCAGCATTTT.

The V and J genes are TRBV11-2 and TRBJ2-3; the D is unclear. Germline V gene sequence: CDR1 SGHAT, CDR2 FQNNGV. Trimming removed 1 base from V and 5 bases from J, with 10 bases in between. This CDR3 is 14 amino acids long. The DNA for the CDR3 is TGTGCCAGCAGCTTAGGGGCAGTTGGAGATACGCAGTATTTT. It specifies CASSLGAVGDTQYF.

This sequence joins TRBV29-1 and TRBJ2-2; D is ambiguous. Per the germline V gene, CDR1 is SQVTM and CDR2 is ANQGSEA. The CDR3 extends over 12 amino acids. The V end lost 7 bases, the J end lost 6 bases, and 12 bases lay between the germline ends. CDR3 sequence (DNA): TGCAGCGCCTCTATGGAACCCGGGGAGCTGTTTTTT. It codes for CSASMEPGELFF.

CDR3 sequence: CASSIQGAINEQFF. The CDR3, as DNA: TGTGCCAGCAGCATACAGGGGGCTATCAATGAGCAGTTCTTC. This rearrangement joins TRBV11-3 to TRBJ2-1; 9 positions match TRBD1. This CDR3 contains 14 residues. In germline, CDR1 is SGHNT, CDR2 YENEEA. J lost 6 bases, V lost 5 bases, and 5 bases had no gene match.

DNA of the CDR3: TGTGCCAGCTCACCAACCCTAGACGGAGTAGGAATCTATGGCTACACCTTC. It translates to CASSPTLDGVGIYGYTF. The chain combines TRBV18 with TRBJ1-2, with D hard to call. In germline, CDR1 is KGHSH, CDR2 LQKENI. Deletions cut 2 bases from V and 4 bases from J, with 20 bases between. The length of the CDR3 is 17 residues.